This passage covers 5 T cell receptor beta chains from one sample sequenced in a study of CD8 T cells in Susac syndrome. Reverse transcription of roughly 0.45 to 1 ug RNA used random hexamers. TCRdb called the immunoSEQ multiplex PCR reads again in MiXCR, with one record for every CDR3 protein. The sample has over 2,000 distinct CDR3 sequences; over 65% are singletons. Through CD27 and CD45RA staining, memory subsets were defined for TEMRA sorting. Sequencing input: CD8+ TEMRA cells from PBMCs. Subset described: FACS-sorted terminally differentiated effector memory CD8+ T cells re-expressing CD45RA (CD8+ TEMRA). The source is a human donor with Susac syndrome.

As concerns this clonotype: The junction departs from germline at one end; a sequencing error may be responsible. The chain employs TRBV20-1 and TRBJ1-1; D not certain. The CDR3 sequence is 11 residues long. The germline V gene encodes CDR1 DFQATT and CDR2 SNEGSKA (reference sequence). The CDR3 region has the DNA TGCAGTGCTAGAGTGAACACTGAAGTTTTCTTT. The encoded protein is CSARVNTEVFF.

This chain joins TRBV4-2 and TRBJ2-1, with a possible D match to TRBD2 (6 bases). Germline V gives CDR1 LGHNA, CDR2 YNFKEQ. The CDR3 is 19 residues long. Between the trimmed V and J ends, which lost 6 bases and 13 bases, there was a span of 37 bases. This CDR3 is CASRPGELLTYSSPQLQFF. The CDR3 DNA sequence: TGTGCCAGCAGGCCGGGGGAACTGCTAACGTACAGTTCGCCGCAATTACAGTTCTTC.

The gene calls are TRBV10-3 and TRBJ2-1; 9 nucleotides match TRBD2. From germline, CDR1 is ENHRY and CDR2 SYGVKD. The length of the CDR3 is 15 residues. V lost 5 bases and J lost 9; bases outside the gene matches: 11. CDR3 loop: CAISRPGTSTGEQFF. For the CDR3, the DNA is TGTGCCATCAGTAGACCCGGGACTAGCACGGGTGAGCAGTTCTTC.

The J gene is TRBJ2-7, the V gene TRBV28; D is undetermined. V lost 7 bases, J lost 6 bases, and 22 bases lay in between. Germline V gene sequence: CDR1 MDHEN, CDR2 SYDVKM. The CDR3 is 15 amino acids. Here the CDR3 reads CASTAGWVGIPEQYF. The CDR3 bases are TGTGCCAGCACCGCCGGGTGGGTGGGTATCCCCGAGCAGTACTTC. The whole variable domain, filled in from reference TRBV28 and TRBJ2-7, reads DVKVTQSSRYLVKRTGEKVFLECVQDMDHENMFWYRQDPGLGLRLIYFSYDVKMKEKGDIPEGYSVSREKKERFSLILESASTNQTSMYLCASTAGWVGIPEQYFGPGTRLTVT.

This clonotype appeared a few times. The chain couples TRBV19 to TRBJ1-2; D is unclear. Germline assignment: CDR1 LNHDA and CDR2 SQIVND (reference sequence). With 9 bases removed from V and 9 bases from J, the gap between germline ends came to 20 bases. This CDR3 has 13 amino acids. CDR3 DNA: TGTGCCAGGGGCGAAGGTGCTATAAAGAGCTACACCTTC. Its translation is CARGEGAIKSYTF.